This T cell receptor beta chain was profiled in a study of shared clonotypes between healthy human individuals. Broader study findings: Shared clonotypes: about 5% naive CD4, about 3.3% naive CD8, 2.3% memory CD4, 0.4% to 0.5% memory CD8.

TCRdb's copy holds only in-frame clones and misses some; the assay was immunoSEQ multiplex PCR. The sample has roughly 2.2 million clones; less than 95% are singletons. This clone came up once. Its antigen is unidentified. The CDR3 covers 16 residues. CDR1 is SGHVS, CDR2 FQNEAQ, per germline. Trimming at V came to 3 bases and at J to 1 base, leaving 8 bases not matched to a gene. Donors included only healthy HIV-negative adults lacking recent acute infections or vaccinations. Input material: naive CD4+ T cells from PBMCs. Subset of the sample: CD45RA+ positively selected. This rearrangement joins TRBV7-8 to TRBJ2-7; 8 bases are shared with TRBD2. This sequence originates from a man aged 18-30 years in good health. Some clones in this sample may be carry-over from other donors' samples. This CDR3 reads CASSFGSGSPSYEQYF. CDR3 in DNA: TGTGCCAGCAGCTTTGGAAGCGGGAGCCCTTCCTACGAGCAGTACTTC.